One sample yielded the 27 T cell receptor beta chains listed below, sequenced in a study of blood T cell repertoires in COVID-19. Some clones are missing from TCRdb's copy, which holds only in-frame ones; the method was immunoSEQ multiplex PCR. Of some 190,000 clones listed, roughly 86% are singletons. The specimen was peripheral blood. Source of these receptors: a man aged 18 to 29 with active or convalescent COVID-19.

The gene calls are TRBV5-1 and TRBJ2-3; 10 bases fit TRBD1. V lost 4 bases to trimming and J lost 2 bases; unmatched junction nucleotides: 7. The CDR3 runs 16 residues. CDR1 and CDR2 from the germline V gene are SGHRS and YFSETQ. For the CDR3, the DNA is TGCGCCAGCAGCACAGGACAGGGGGGGCTCACAGATACGCAGTATTTT. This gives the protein CASSTGQGGLTDTQYF.

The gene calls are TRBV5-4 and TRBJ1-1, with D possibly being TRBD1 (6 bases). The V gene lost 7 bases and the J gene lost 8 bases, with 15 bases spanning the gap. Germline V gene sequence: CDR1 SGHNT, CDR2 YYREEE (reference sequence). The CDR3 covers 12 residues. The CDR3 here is CASGKGGVEAFF. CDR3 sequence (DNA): TGTGCCAGCGGTAAAGGGGGGGTCGAAGCTTTCTTT.

CDR3 protein: CASGRGASSGANVLTF. In DNA form, the CDR3 reads TGTGCCAGCGGCAGGGGCGCCAGCTCTGGGGCCAACGTCCTGACTTTC. This chain links TRBV3-1 (or the pseudogene TRBV3-2) with TRBJ2-6; D perhaps matches TRBD1 (6 bases). This CDR3 comprises 16 residues. The germline V and J ends were trimmed by 8 bases and 0 bases, with 14 bases remaining between them. Germline-derived CDR1 and CDR2 are LGHDT and YNNKEL (reference sequence).

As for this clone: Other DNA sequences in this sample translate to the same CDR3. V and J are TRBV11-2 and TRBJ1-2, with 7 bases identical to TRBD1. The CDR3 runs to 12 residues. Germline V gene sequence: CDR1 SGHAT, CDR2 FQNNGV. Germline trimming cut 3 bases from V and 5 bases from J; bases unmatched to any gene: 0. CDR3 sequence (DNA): TGTGCCAGCAGCTTGACAGGGTATGGCTACACCTTC. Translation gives CASSLTGYGYTF.

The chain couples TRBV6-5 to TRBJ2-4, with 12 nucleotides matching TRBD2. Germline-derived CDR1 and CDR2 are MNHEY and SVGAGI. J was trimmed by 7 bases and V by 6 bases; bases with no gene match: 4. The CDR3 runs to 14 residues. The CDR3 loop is CASRLAGGLNIQYF. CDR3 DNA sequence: TGTGCCAGCAGGCTAGCGGGAGGGCTGAACATTCAGTACTTC.

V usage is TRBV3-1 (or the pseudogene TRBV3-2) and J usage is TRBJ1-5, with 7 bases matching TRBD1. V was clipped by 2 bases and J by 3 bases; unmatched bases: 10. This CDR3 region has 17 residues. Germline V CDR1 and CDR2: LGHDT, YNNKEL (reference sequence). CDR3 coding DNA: TGTGCCAGCAGCCAACCTATGGGACAGCGATACAATCAGCCCCAGCATTTT. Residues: CASSQPMGQRYNQPQHF.

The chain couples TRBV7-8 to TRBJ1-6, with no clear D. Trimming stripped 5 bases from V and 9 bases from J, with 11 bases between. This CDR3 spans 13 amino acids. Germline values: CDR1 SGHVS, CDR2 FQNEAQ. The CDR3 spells CASSPEEVSPLHF. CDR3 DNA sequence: TGTGCCAGCAGCCCCGAGGAGGTTTCACCCCTCCACTTT.

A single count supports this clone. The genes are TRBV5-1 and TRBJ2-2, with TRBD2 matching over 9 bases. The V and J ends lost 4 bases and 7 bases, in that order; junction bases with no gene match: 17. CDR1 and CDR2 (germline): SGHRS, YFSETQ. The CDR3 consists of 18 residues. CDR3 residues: CASSGRTSAPIFGGELFF. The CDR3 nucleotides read TGCGCCAGCAGCGGAAGGACTAGCGCACCTATATTTGGCGGGGAGCTGTTTTTT.

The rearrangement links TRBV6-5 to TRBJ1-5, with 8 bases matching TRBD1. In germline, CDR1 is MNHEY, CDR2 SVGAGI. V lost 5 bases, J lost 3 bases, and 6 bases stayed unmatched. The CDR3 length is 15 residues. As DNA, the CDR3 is TGTGCCAGCAGTCCCACAGGGGGTTCCAATCAGCCCCAGCATTTT. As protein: CASSPTGGSNQPQHF.

CDR3 sequence reads: CASSLSGAEASPLHF. Written as DNA, the CDR3 is TGTGCCAGCAGCTTAAGCGGGGCAGAGGCTTCACCCCTCCACTTT. V and J are TRBV7-9 and TRBJ1-6, with D maybe TRBD1 (5 bases). The V and J ends lost 2 bases and 9 bases respectively, with 14 bases between them. Germline V gives CDR1 SEHNR, CDR2 FQNEAQ (reference sequence). This CDR3 has 15 residues.

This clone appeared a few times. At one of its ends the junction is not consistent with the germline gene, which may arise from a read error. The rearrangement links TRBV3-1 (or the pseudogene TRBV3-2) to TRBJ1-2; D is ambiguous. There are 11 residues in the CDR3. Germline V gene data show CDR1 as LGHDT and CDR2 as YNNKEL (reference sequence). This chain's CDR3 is CATSLGRGYTF. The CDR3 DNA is TGTGCCACCAGCTTAGGGAGAGGCTACACCTTC.

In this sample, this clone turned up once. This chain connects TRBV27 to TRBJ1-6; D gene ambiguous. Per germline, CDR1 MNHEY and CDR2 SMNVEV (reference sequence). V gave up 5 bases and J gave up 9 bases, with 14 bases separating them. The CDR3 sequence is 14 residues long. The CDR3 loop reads CASSPPIPGSPLHF. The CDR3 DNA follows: TGTGCCAGCAGTCCCCCCATACCGGGTTCACCCCTCCACTTT.

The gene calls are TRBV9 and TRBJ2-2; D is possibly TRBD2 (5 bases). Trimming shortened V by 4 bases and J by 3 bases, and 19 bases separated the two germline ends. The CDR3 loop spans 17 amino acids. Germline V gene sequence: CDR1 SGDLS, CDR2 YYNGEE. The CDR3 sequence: CASSSSLVHSYTGELFF. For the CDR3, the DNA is TGTGCCAGCAGCTCTAGCTTAGTTCACAGCTACACCGGGGAGCTGTTTTTT.

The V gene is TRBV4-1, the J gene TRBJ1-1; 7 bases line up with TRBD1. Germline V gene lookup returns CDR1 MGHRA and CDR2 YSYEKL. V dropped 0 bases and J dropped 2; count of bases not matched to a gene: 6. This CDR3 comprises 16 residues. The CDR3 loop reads CASSQDPQGSNTEAFF. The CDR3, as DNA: TGCGCCAGCAGCCAAGATCCACAGGGGTCTAACACTGAAGCTTTCTTT.

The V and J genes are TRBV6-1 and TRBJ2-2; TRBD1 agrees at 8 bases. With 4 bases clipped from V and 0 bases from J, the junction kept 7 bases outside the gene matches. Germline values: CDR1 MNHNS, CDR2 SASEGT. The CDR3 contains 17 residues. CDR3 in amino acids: CASSGGQARANTGELFF. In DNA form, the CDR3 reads TGTGCCAGCAGTGGGGGACAGGCCAGGGCGAACACCGGGGAGCTGTTTTTT.

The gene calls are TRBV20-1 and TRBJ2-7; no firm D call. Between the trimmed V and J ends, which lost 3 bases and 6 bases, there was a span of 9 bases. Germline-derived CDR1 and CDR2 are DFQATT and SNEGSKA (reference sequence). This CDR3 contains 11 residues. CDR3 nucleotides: TGCAGTGCTAGGCTAAGTCGCGAGCAGTACTTC. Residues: CSARLSREQYF.

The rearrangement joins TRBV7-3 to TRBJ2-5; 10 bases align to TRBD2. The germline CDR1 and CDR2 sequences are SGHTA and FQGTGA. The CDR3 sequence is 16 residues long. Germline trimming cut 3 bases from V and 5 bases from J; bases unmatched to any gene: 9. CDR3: CASSLAKRGGWETQYF. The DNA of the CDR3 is TGTGCCAGCAGCTTGGCCAAGCGGGGGGGATGGGAGACCCAGTACTTC.

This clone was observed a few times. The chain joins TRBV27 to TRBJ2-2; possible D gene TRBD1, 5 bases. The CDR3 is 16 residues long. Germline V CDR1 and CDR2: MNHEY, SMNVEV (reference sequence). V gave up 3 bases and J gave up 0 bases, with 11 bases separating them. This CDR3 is CASSFLSGTNTGELFF. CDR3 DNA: TGTGCCAGCAGTTTTCTCTCAGGGACGAACACCGGGGAGCTGTTTTTT.

In DNA form, the CDR3 reads TGTGCCAGCAGCTTGGACAGGACCTATGGCTACACCTTC. Translated, it gives CASSLDRTYGYTF. V gene TRBV5-4 combines with J gene TRBJ1-2; weak D call: TRBD1 (5 bases). Between the trimmed V and J ends, which lost 0 bases and 4 bases, there was a span of 7 bases. The germline V gene encodes CDR1 SGHNT and CDR2 YYREEE (reference sequence). The CDR3 runs to 13 residues.

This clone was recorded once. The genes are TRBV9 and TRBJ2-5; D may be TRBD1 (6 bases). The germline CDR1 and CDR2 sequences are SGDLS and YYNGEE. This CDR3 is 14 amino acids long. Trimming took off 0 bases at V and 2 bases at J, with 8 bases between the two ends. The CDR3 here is CASSVAGTQETQYF. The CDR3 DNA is TGTGCCAGCAGCGTAGCGGGGACACAAGAGACCCAGTACTTC.

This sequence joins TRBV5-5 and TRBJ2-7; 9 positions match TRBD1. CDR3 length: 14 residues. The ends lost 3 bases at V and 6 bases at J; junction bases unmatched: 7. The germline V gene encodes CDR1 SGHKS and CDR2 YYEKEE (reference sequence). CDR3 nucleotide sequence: TGTGCCAGCAGCTACGGACAGGGGCGACGCGAGCAGTACTTC. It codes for CASSYGQGRREQYF. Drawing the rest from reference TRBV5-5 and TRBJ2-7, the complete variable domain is DAGVTQSPTHLIKTRGQQVTLRCSPISGHKSVSWYQQVLGQGPQFIFQYYEKEERGRGNFPDRFSARQFPNYSSELNVNALLLGDSALYLCASSYGQGRREQYFGPGTRLTVT.

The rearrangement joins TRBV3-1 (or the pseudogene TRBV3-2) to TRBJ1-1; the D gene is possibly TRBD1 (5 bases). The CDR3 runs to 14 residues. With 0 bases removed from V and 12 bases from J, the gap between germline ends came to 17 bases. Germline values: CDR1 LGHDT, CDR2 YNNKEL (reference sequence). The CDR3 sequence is CASSQERQGLETFF. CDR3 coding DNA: TGTGCCAGCAGCCAAGAAAGGCAGGGATTAGAAACTTTCTTT.

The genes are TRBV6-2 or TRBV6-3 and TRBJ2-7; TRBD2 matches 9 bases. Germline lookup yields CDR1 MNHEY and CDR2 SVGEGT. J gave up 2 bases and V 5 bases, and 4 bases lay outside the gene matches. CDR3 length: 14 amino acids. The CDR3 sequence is CASSLLAGPYEQYF. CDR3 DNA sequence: TGTGCCAGCAGTCTACTAGCGGGCCCCTACGAGCAGTACTTC.

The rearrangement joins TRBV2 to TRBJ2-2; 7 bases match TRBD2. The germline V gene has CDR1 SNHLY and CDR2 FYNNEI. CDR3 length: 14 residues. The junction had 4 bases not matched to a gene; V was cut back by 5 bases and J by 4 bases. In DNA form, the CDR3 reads TGTGCCAGCAGTCTAGCGGTTATCACCGGGGAGCTGTTTTTT. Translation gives CASSLAVITGELFF.

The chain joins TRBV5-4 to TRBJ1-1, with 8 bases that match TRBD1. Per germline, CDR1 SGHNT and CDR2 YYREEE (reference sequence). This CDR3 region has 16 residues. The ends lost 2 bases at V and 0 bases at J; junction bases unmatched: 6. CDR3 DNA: TGTGCCAGCAGCTTTCAGGGGGCGGCCGTGAACACTGAAGCTTTCTTT. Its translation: CASSFQGAAVNTEAFF.

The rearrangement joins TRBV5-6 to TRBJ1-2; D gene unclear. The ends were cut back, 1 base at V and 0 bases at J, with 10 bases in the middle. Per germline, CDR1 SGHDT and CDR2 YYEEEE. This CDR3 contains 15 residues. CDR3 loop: CASSLSPRSNYGYTF. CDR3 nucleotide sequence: TGTGCCAGCAGCTTGTCTCCGCGATCTAACTATGGCTACACCTTC.

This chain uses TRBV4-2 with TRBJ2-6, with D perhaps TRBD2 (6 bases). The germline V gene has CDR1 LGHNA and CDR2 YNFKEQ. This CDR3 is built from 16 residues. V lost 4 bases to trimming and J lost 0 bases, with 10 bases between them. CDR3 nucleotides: TGTGCCAGCAGCCCGGGAGCCCCCTCTGGGGCCAACGTCCTGACTTTC. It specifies CASSPGAPSGANVLTF.